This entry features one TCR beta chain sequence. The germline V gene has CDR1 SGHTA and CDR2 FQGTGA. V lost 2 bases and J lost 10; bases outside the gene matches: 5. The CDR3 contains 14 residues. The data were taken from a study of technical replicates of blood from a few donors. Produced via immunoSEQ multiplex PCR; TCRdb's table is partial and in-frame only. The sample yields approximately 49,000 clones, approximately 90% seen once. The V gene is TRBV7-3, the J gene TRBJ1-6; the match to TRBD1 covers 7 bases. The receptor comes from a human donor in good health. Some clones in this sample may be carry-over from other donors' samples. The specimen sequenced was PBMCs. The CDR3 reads CASSLGTVGSPLHF. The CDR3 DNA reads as TGTGCCAGCAGCTTAGGGACAGTGGGCTCACCCCTCCACTTT.